A single sample gave rise to the 21 T cell receptor beta chains below, sequenced in a study of graft-versus-host responses after intestinal transplantation. The antigens of these receptors remain unknown. This table comes from immunoSEQ multiplex PCR, and its TCRdb copy is limited to in-frame clones, with some not included. The data show tens of thousands of clones, with 94% seen just once and about 0.2% held by the top ten. The sample here was unstimulated CD4+ T cells sorted from spleen or lymph node cells, taken before transplant. Receptors originate from a human donor who was the organ donor for an intestinal transplant.

The rearrangement uses TRBV6-5 and TRBJ2-7; a weak D match, TRBD1 (5 bases). Trimming removed 7 bases at V and 7 bases at J, with 23 bases between. This CDR3 has 15 amino acids. Germline values: CDR1 MNHEY, CDR2 SVGAGI. CDR3 sequence reads: CASTRGQGTSREQYF. The DNA of the CDR3 is TGTGCCAGCACGAGAGGTCAGGGTACGTCGAGGGAGCAGTACTTC.

J is TRBJ2-6 and V is TRBV18, with D perhaps matching TRBD1 or TRBD2 (5 bases each). The CDR3 has 18 amino acids. The V and J ends lost 2 bases and 0 bases respectively, with 14 bases between them. Germline V lookup: CDR1 KGHSH, CDR2 LQKENI. The DNA of the CDR3 is TGTGCCAGCTCACCAACCGGGGCAGGGTACTCTGGGGCCAACGTCCTGACTTTC. It is translated as CASSPTGAGYSGANVLTF.

The V call is TRBV25-1, the J call TRBJ1-5, with TRBD1 as a possible D gene (6 bases). Germline assignment: CDR1 MGHDK and CDR2 SYGVNS. The CDR3 is 14 amino acids. The ends were cut back, 5 bases at V and 6 bases at J, with 14 bases in the middle. Written as DNA, the CDR3 is TGTGCCAGCAGTCCGCAGGGGATGGGTCAGCCCCAGCATTTT. It yields the protein CASSPQGMGQPQHF.

This sequence joins TRBV11-2 and TRBJ2-5; 7 bases agree with TRBD1. The CDR3 has 13 amino acids. Trimming at V came to 3 bases and at J to 3 bases, leaving 1 base not matched to a gene. Germline V gives CDR1 SGHAT, CDR2 FQNNGV. The CDR3 sequence is CASSLGTEETQYF. The CDR3 DNA reads TGTGCCAGCAGCTTGGGGACAGAAGAGACCCAGTACTTC.

The V and J genes are TRBV6-5 and TRBJ1-6; D ambiguous. The CDR3 is 13 amino acids. Germline V gene data show CDR1 as MNHEY and CDR2 as SVGAGI. Trimming cost V 5 bases and J 5 bases, with 7 bases left between them. As DNA, the CDR3 is TGTGCCAGCAGTGAACAAGATAATTCACCCCTCCACTTT. It codes for CASSEQDNSPLHF.

This clone was seen a single time. The gene calls are TRBV20-1 and TRBJ1-4; D gene ambiguous. Germline-derived CDR1 and CDR2 are DFQATT and SNEGSKA (reference sequence). The CDR3 contains 11 residues. Trimming shortened V by 3 bases and J by 2 bases, and 1 base separated the two germline ends. The CDR3 spells CSASTNEKLFF. DNA for the CDR3: TGCAGTGCTAGTACTAATGAAAAACTGTTTTTT.

The chain couples TRBV6-1 to TRBJ1-1; D remains unclear. Trimming took off 1 base at V and 3 bases at J, with 12 bases between the two ends. The CDR3 consists of 15 residues. Per the germline V gene, CDR1 is MNHNS and CDR2 is SASEGT. CDR3 bases: TGTGCCAGCAGTGAAGACGGTCAGTTTGACACTGAAGCTTTCTTT. Amino acid sequence: CASSEDGQFDTEAFF.

The rearrangement uses TRBV18 and TRBJ2-7; 9 bases fit TRBD1. Trimming removed 4 bases from V and 2 bases from J; junction bases left unmatched: 12. Germline CDR1 is KGHSH and CDR2 is LQKENI. CDR3 size: 17 residues. This chain's CDR3 is CASSRSPTGTGTYEQYF. In DNA, the CDR3 is TGTGCCAGCTCACGGTCTCCCACCGGGACAGGGACCTACGAGCAGTACTTC.

The V and J genes are TRBV11-3 and TRBJ1-1; 7 nucleotides line up with TRBD1. The germline V gene has CDR1 SGHNT and CDR2 YENEEA. Losses at the gene ends were 1 base for V and 1 base for J; bases not matched to a gene: 6. This CDR3 spans 16 amino acids. The CDR3 region is CASSLGSWDRNTEAFF. The CDR3 nucleotides are TGTGCCAGCAGCTTAGGTTCTTGGGACAGGAACACTGAAGCTTTCTTT.

This chain joins TRBV28 and TRBJ1-2, with D perhaps matching TRBD1 (6 bases). The CDR3 length is 15 residues. V dropped 6 bases and J dropped 2 bases, with 16 bases sitting between them. Per germline, CDR1 MDHEN and CDR2 SYDVKM. CDR3 nucleotides: TGTGCCAGCAGGCTCACCTCCAGGGGAAACTATGGCTACACCTTC. Amino acids: CASRLTSRGNYGYTF.

V is TRBV29-1 and J is TRBJ1-5; D not certain. Between the trimmed V and J ends, which lost 3 bases and 9 bases, there was a span of 24 bases. This CDR3 region has 16 residues. CDR1 and CDR2 (germline): SQVTM, ANQGSEA. DNA for the CDR3: TGCAGCGTTGATGCCGGCGTTGGGCTGAGAGGGCGGCCCCAGCATTTT. Its protein product is CSVDAGVGLRGRPQHF. Complete variable domain (other parts from reference TRBV29-1 and TRBJ1-5): SAVISQKPSRDICQRGTSLTIQCQVDSQVTMMFWYRQQPGQSLTLIATANQGSEATYESGFVIDKFPISRPNLTFSTLTVSNMSPEDSSIYLCSVDAGVGLRGRPQHFGDGTRLSIL.

The rearrangement joins TRBV7-8 to TRBJ1-2, with 8 bases matching TRBD1. The CDR3 contains 17 residues. Germline V gives CDR1 SGHVS, CDR2 FQNEAQ. V lost 4 bases to trimming and J lost 6 bases; unmatched junction nucleotides: 16. CDR3 DNA: TGTGCCAGCAGCTCCAGGACAGGGTCACCCGTCGGAGATGGCTACACCTTC. Translation: CASSSRTGSPVGDGYTF.

The rearrangement joins TRBV6-6 to TRBJ2-3; D is uncertain. V lost 7 bases, J lost 3 bases, and 11 bases lay in between. This CDR3 is 13 amino acids long. Germline CDR1 MNHNY, CDR2 SVGAGI (reference sequence). The CDR3 DNA reads TGTGCCAGCACCGGCGGCGCTACAGATACGCAGTATTTT. This sequence encodes CASTGGATDTQYF.

The genes are TRBV5-1 and TRBJ2-2; 10 bases are shared with TRBD1. CDR1 and CDR2 (germline): SGHRS, YFSETQ. The CDR3 covers 15 residues. J gave up 3 bases and V 4 bases, and 3 bases lay outside the gene matches. Here the CDR3 reads CASSPGTGDTGELFF. In nucleotides, the CDR3 is TGCGCCAGCAGCCCCGGGACAGGGGACACCGGGGAGCTGTTTTTT.

This clone is a singleton in its sample. The gene calls are TRBV2 and TRBJ2-5, with 7 bases aligning to TRBD1. The J segment lost 1 base and the V segment lost 5 bases, leaving 7 bases of the junction unmatched. This CDR3 comprises 15 residues. Germline lookup yields CDR1 SNHLY and CDR2 FYNNEI. The CDR3 DNA reads as TGTGCCAGCAGTCCCTCCGGGACAGCCCAAGAGACCCAGTACTTC. It translates to CASSPSGTAQETQYF. The full variable domain, with the rest looked up from reference TRBV2 and TRBJ2-5, is EPEVTQTPSHQVTQMGQEVILRCVPISNHLYFYWYRQILGQKVEFLVSFYNNEISEKSEIFDDQFSVERPDGSNFTLKIRSTKLEDSAMYFCASSPSGTAQETQYFGPGTRLLVL.

The CDR3 loop reads CASSPVDNSPLHF. The CDR3 DNA reads TGTGCCAGCAGCCCGGTAGATAATTCACCCCTCCACTTT. The genes are TRBV11-2 and TRBJ1-6; no reliable D call. Germline V lookup: CDR1 SGHAT, CDR2 FQNNGV. Trimming took off 5 bases at V and 5 bases at J, with 7 bases between the two ends. The CDR3 sequence is 13 residues long.

The chain recombines TRBV11-2 with TRBJ1-6, with D tentatively TRBD1 (5 bases). Deletions cut 3 bases from V and 8 bases from J, with 11 bases between. Germline CDR1 SGHAT, CDR2 FQNNGV. CDR3 size: 14 residues. The CDR3 bases are TGTGCCAGCAGCTTGGGGGATAGTTATTCACCCCTCCACTTT. Translating gives CASSLGDSYSPLHF.

The chain is built from TRBV5-1 and TRBJ2-5; D possibly uses TRBD1 or TRBD2 (6 bases each). This CDR3 is built from 16 residues. Germline CDR1 SGHRS, CDR2 YFSETQ. V was trimmed by 6 bases and J by 5 bases, leaving 23 bases between them. CDR3 sequence: CASTRGASALGETQYF. CDR3 nucleotides: TGCGCCAGCACAAGGGGGGCTAGCGCCTTAGGGGAGACCCAGTACTTC.

V gene TRBV5-1 combines with J gene TRBJ2-3, with D tentatively TRBD2 (7 bases). This CDR3 region has 16 residues. Trimming left V 4 bases short and J 3 bases short, with 18 bases between. Per germline, CDR1 SGHRS and CDR2 YFSETQ. CDR3 protein: CASSLTPGRGTDTQYF. The DNA of the CDR3 is TGCGCCAGCAGCCTAACACCAGGGAGGGGGACAGATACGCAGTATTTT.

This chain's CDR3 is CASSSAREASEQFF. CDR3 DNA: TGTGCCAGCAGCAGCGCTAGGGAGGCTAGTGAGCAGTTCTTC. V is TRBV2 and J is TRBJ2-1; possible D gene TRBD2, 6 bases. The CDR3 is made up of 14 amino acids. Germline loops: CDR1 SNHLY, CDR2 FYNNEI. Trimming stripped 6 bases from V and 9 bases from J, with 18 bases between.

This clone showed up just once. The rearrangement joins TRBV18 to TRBJ2-7; tentatively, D is TRBD1 or TRBD2 (5 bases each). Germline CDR1 is KGHSH and CDR2 is LQKENI. V was cut by 2 bases and J by 3 bases, with 11 bases left in between. This CDR3 is built from 14 residues. CDR3 in DNA: TGTGCCAGCTCACCAGGGACGGGCCTCTACGAGCAGTACTTC. Amino acids: CASSPGTGLYEQYF. Full variable domain (missing parts from reference TRBV18 and TRBJ2-7): NAGVMQNPRHLVRRRGQEARLRCSPMKGHSHVYWYRQLPEEGLKFMVYLQKENIIDESGMPKERFSAEFPKEGPSILRIQQVVRGDSAAYFCASSPGTGLYEQYFGPGTRLTVT.